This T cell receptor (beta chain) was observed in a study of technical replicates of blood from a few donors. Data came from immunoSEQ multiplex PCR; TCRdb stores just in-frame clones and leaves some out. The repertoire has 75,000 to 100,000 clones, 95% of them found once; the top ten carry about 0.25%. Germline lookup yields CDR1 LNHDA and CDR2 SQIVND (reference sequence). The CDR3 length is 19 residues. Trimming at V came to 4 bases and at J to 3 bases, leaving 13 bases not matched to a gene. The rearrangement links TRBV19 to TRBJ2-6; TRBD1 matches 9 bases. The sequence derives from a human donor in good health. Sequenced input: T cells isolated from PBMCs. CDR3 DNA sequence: TGTGCCAGTAGTAGGTCATGGGGACAGGGTATTAGTGGGGCCAACGTCCTGACTTTC. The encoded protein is CASSRSWGQGISGANVLTF.